This is a list of T cell receptor beta chains from one sample in a study of cytomegalovirus exposure and HLA in healthy donors. The repertoire was sequenced with immunoSEQ multiplex PCR; TCRdb's copy has only in-frame clones and lacks some. The sample records 200,000 to 250,000 clones, around 76% being singletons. The sequenced material came from PBMCs. These receptors were collected from a woman aged 35 to 49 in good health and CMV-seropositive. Both conserved end residues are trimmed from each CDR3.

v_gene,j_gene,CDR3aa
TRBV9,TRBJ2-2,ASSAGTGVSRLTGELF
TRBV5-6,TRBJ1-3,ASSFLGVDNTIY
TRBV6-5,TRBJ2-2,ASSYREGELF
TRBV7-9,TRBJ2-5,ASSLGSGGGPGETQY
TRBV27,TRBJ1-1,ASSLYRGEAF
TRBV5-1,TRBJ2-3,ASSPGDRGVTDTQY
TRBV7-3,TRBJ2-7,ASSLNPAGEGEQY
TRBV19,TRBJ1-6,ASSMAGANSPLH
TRBV19,TRBJ1-6,ASRGPSGDSPLH
TRBV27,TRBJ2-7,ASSSRQGHEQY
TRBV7-2,TRBJ2-5,ASSLNTAGRETQY
TRBV5-4,TRBJ2-3,ASSSGDLSTDTQY
TRBV14,TRBJ2-7,ASSQRGYEQY
TRBV2,TRBJ2-1,ASSGGLAGTTEQF
TRBV4-3,TRBJ1-2,ASSQARGNYGYT
TRBV15,TRBJ2-5,ATSRAPSGGEETQY
TRBV6-5,TRBJ2-2,ASSLTITGELF
TRBV2,TRBJ1-2,ASSEGRWQGAVTNYGYT
TRBV11-2,TRBJ1-2,ASSLGAGTNYGYT
TRBV25-1,TRBJ1-1,ASSDTNPSDRIAF
TRBV10-3,TRBJ2-5,AISGLAGETQY
TRBV7-2,TRBJ2-2,ASSSRTGTGELF
TRBV5-1,TRBJ2-5,ASSLGRGRQETQY
TRBV9,TRBJ2-1,ASSVVGGGGASNEQF
TRBV7-2,TRBJ1-2,ASSYRIDSPYGYT
TRBV5-1,TRBJ2-7,ASSLAGQTSYEQY
TRBV2,TRBJ2-3,ASSGPGGTDTQY
TRBV2,TRBJ1-5,ASSVSGGYQPQH
TRBV7-6,TRBJ2-2,ASSLGTGGASGELF
TRBV7-2,TRBJ1-1,ASSLSGSTEAF
TRBV4-1,TRBJ1-2,ASSLAWREDRAYGYT
TRBV11-3,TRBJ2-7,ASSLGRGGYEQY
TRBV10-1,TRBJ1-2,ASSESGGGDYGYT
TRBV7-2,TRBJ1-2,ASSPGGVAYGYT
TRBV11-2,TRBJ2-1,ASSGTGYNEQF
TRBV7-9,TRBJ2-1,ASSLVMSSGGGEQF
TRBV4-3,TRBJ2-5,ASSQTAGGREVTQY
TRBV23-1,TRBJ2-1,ASKSPEPLRAGEYNEQF
TRBV19,TRBJ1-1,ASRPPGGSPEAF